This T cell receptor (beta chain) was identified during a study of neoadjuvant anti-PD-1 for oral cavity cancer. Trimming stripped 4 bases from V and 3 bases from J, with 3 bases between. In germline, CDR1 is SNHLY, CDR2 FYNNEI. The CDR3 sequence is 11 residues long. Specified time point: after neoadjuvant nivolumab, at surgical resection. Six replicates per PBMC sample, mostly from about 460 ng of genomic DNA. Using immunoSEQ multiplex PCR, the repertoire was profiled, and TCRdb retains in-frame clones only, with some absent. The sample includes approximately 42,000 clones, 77% seen only once; the top ten take 4.5% to 5%.

J is TRBJ1-2 and V is TRBV2; D gene ambiguous. This specimen was PBMCs, taken after nivolumab (anti-PD-1) treatment. The TCR was taken from a person aged 35 to 85 with oral cavity squamous cell carcinoma. CDR3 sequence: CASSGHYGYTF. Here the CDR3 DNA reads TGTGCCAGCAGTGGACACTATGGCTACACCTTC.